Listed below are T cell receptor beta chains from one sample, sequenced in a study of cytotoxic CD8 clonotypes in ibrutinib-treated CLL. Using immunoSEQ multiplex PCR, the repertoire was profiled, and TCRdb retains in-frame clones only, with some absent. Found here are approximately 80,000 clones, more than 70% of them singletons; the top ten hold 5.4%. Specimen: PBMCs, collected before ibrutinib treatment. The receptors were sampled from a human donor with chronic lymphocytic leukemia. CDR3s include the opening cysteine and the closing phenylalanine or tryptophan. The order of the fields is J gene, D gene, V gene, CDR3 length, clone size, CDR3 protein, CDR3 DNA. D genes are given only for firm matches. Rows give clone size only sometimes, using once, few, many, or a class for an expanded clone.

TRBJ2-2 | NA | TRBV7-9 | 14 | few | CASRRGRNTGELFF | TGTGCCAGCAGACGGGGGCGAAACACCGGGGAGCTGTTTTTT
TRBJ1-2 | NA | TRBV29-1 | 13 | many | CSVGGRDHYGYTF | TGCAGCGTTGGGGGGAGGGACCACTATGGCTACACCTTC
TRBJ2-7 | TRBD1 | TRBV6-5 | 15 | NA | CASSYWGTGGSEQYF | TGTGCCAGCAGTTACTGGGGGACAGGGGGCAGTGAGCAGTACTTC
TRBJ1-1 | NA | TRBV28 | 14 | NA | CASSLFAGSDEAFF | TGTGCCAGCAGTTTATTTGCAGGAAGCGATGAAGCTTTCTTT
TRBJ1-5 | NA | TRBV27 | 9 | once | CATPETQHF | TGTGCCACCCCTGAGACCCAGCATTTT
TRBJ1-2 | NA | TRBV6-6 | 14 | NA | CASVSGGEGYGYTF | TGTGCCAGCGTGTCGGGGGGCGAAGGATATGGCTACACCTTC
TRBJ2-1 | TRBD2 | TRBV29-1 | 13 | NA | CSVRTSGSAEQFF | TGCAGCGTCCGGACTAGCGGGAGCGCTGAGCAGTTCTTC
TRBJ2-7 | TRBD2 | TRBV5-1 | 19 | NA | CASTGGEQSRRLALYEQYF | TGCGCCAGCACCGGAGGCGAACAGTCGCGAAGACTAGCGCTTTACGAGCAGTACTTC
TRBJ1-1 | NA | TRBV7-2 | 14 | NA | CASSLEGSNTEAFF | TGTGCCAGCAGCTTGGAGGGGTCGAACACTGAAGCTTTCTTT
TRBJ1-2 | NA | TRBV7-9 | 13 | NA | CASSLGKGYGYTF | TGTGCCAGCAGCTTAGGGAAGGGCTATGGCTACACCTTC
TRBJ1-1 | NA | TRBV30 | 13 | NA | CAWSLTQNTEAFF | TGTGCCTGGAGTTTAACACAGAACACTGAAGCTTTCTTT
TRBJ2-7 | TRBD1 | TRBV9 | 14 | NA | CASSRTGEPYEQYF | TGTGCCAGCAGTCGAACAGGGGAGCCCTACGAGCAGTACTTC
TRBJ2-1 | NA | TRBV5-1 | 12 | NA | CASSLAKTEQFF | TGCGCCAGCAGCTTGGCTAAGACTGAGCAGTTCTTC
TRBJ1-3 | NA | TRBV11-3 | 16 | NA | CASSLKGWGGGNTIYF | TGTGCCAGCAGCTTAAAGGGCTGGGGTGGAGGAAACACCATATATTTT
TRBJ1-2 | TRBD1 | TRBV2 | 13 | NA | CASKSGTAYGYTF | TGTGCCAGCAAATCCGGGACAGCGTATGGCTACACCTTC
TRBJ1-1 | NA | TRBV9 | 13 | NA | CASTGAGNTEAFF | TGTGCCAGCACGGGCGCGGGGAACACTGAAGCTTTCTTT
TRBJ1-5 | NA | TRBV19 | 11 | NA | CASSTGAFWHF | TGTGCCAGTAGTACCGGGGCGTTCTGGCATTTT
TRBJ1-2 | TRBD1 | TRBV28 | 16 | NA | CASSLWGTGANYGYTF | TGTGCCAGCAGTTTATGGGGGACAGGGGCCAACTATGGCTACACCTTC
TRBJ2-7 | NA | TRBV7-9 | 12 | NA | CATEGRAYEQYF | TGTGCCACGGAGGGGCGGGCTTACGAGCAGTACTTC
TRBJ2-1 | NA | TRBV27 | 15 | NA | CASSLRQGDDNEQFF | TGTGCCAGCAGTTTACGGCAGGGTGATGACAATGAGCAGTTCTTC
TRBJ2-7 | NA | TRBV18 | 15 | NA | CASSRPRHGRDEQYF | TGTGCCAGCTCACGCCCGCGACACGGCCGCGACGAGCAGTACTTC
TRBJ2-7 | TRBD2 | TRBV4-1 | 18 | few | CASSQDLFGLAGVGEQYF | TGCGCCAGCAGCCAAGACCTTTTTGGGCTAGCGGGAGTTGGCGAGCAGTACTTC
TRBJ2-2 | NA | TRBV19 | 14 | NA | CASSIAGGTGELFF | TGTGCCAGTAGTATAGCTGGGGGGACCGGGGAGCTGTTTTTT
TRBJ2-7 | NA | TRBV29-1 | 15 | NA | CSVTTLAQGFYEQYF | TGCAGCGTGACCACTCTAGCGCAAGGGTTCTACGAGCAGTACTTC
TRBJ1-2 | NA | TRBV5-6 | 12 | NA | CASRFRADGYTF | TGTGCCAGCAGGTTCAGGGCCGATGGCTACACCTTC
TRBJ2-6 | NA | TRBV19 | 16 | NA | CASSLLQGSGANVLTF | TGTGCCAGTAGTCTTTTGCAGGGGTCTGGGGCCAACGTCCTGACTTTC
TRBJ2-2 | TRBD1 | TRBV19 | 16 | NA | CASSTYRDRGTGELFF | TGTGCCAGTAGTACTTACCGGGACAGGGGCACCGGGGAGCTGTTTTTT